The rows below give T cell receptor beta chains drawn from one sample of a study of T cell responses to AZD1222 COVID-19 vaccine. TCRdb's table, derived via immunoSEQ multiplex PCR, lists solely in-frame clones and lacks some. The table has about 120,000 clones, 75% to 90% seen once. Source: peripheral blood, taken on day 0 of AZD1222 vaccination. These receptor sequences come from an adult in good health. The CDR3 runs from the conserved cysteine through the conserved F or W. D genes are given only for firm matches. Clone size is not always given. Where it is, it says once, few, many or a class for expanded clones.

clone size: -
V gene: TRBV11-2
D gene: TRBD1
J gene: TRBJ1-5
CDR3 DNA: TGTGCCAGCAGCTCAAATACCGGAGGGGGACAGCAGCCCCAGCATTTT
CDR3 protein: CASSSNTGGGQQPQHF

clone size: -
V gene: TRBV5-4
D gene: TRBD2
J gene: TRBJ2-7
CDR3 DNA: TGTGCCAGCAGCGGGCCAGAAGCGGGAGGGTTCTACGAGCAGTACTTC
CDR3 protein: CASSGPEAGGFYEQYF

clone size: -
V gene: TRBV7-9
D gene: -
J gene: TRBJ1-6
CDR3 DNA: TGTGCCAGCAGCTTGGGGTCGGACGTCAATTCACCCCTCCACTTT
CDR3 protein: CASSLGSDVNSPLHF

clone size: -
V gene: TRBV12-3/TRBV12-4
D gene: -
J gene: TRBJ2-3
CDR3 DNA: TGTGCCAGCAGTCCAGACACAGATACGCAGTATTTT
CDR3 protein: CASSPDTDTQYF

clone size: -
V gene: TRBV28
D gene: -
J gene: TRBJ1-3
CDR3 DNA: TGTGCCAGCAGTTTGGCTAGGGCCCAAGGTTCTGGAAACACCATATATTTT
CDR3 protein: CASSLARAQGSGNTIYF

clone size: -
V gene: TRBV7-2
D gene: TRBD1
J gene: TRBJ2-2
CDR3 DNA: TGTGCCAGCAGCTTAAGGCAGGGGGCAGCCGGGGAGCTGTTTTTT
CDR3 protein: CASSLRQGAAGELFF

clone size: -
V gene: TRBV25-1
D gene: -
J gene: TRBJ1-5
CDR3 DNA: TGTGCCAGCAGCTCCCTTTCGAGCAATCAGCCCCAGCATTTT
CDR3 protein: CASSSLSSNQPQHF

clone size: few
V gene: TRBV24-1
D gene: -
J gene: TRBJ1-2
CDR3 DNA: TGTGCCACCAGTGAGGACAGTAACTATGGCTACACCTTC
CDR3 protein: CATSEDSNYGYTF

clone size: -
V gene: TRBV18
D gene: -
J gene: TRBJ2-2
CDR3 DNA: TGTGCCAGCTCACCACGGACACCGAACACCGGGGAGCTGTTTTTT
CDR3 protein: CASSPRTPNTGELFF

clone size: -
V gene: TRBV2
D gene: -
J gene: TRBJ1-4
CDR3 DNA: TGTGCCAGCAGCCTATATGAAAAACTGTTTTTT
CDR3 protein: CASSLYEKLFF

clone size: -
V gene: TRBV10-3
D gene: -
J gene: TRBJ1-1
CDR3 DNA: TGTGCCATCAAACCGGGACATTCGAACACTGAAGCTTTCTTT
CDR3 protein: CAIKPGHSNTEAFF

clone size: -
V gene: TRBV5-4
D gene: -
J gene: TRBJ1-4
CDR3 DNA: TGTGCCAGCAGCTTACAAACCACATCTAATGAAAAACTGTTTTTT
CDR3 protein: CASSLQTTSNEKLFF

clone size: few
V gene: TRBV2
D gene: -
J gene: TRBJ2-7
CDR3 DNA: TGTGCCAGCAGTGTTCGGTCGCAGACCTACGAGCAGTACTTC
CDR3 protein: CASSVRSQTYEQYF

clone size: -
V gene: TRBV4-2
D gene: TRBD2
J gene: TRBJ2-7
CDR3 DNA: TGTGCCAGCAGCCTGGGAGGAGCGGGAGGGGTAAGCGAGCAGTACTTC
CDR3 protein: CASSLGGAGGVSEQYF

clone size: -
V gene: TRBV7-2
D gene: TRBD2
J gene: TRBJ2-7
CDR3 DNA: TGTGCCAGCAGTTTTGCGGGGGGACTAGGGTCCGGCGAGCAGTACTTC
CDR3 protein: CASSFAGGLGSGEQYF

clone size: -
V gene: TRBV11-3
D gene: TRBD2
J gene: TRBJ2-1
CDR3 DNA: TGTGCCAGCAGCTCCCTACTAGCGGGAGCAGATGAGCAGTTCTTC
CDR3 protein: CASSSLLAGADEQFF

clone size: -
V gene: TRBV5-1
D gene: -
J gene: TRBJ2-5
CDR3 DNA: TGCGCCAGCGGGAATGCAGGGCCTAGGGGGACCCAGTACTTC
CDR3 protein: CASGNAGPRGTQYF

clone size: -
V gene: TRBV28
D gene: -
J gene: TRBJ1-1
CDR3 DNA: TGTGCCAGCCTCAGGGGAAGAAACACTGAAGCTTTCTTT
CDR3 protein: CASLRGRNTEAFF

clone size: -
V gene: TRBV7-8
D gene: -
J gene: TRBJ1-1
CDR3 DNA: TGTGCCAGCAGCTTGACAAACTCGAGGGACCAAGCTTTCTTT
CDR3 protein: CASSLTNSRDQAFF

clone size: -
V gene: TRBV5-5
D gene: -
J gene: TRBJ1-2
CDR3 DNA: TGTGCCAGCAGCTTGGCCCAGGGGTCGGGGGGCTACACCTTC
CDR3 protein: CASSLAQGSGGYTF

clone size: -
V gene: TRBV2
D gene: -
J gene: TRBJ2-7
CDR3 DNA: TGTGCCAGCAGTCGGGACATCCAGACCTACGAGCAGTACTTC
CDR3 protein: CASSRDIQTYEQYF

clone size: -
V gene: TRBV7-9
D gene: -
J gene: TRBJ2-3
CDR3 DNA: TGTGCCAGCAGCTTAGCCCCCGGACAGTCAGATACGCAGTATTTT
CDR3 protein: CASSLAPGQSDTQYF

clone size: -
V gene: TRBV25-1
D gene: -
J gene: TRBJ2-3
CDR3 DNA: TGTGCCAGCAGTGAATCTCGGGGGACTGATGTCACAGATACGCAGTATTTT
CDR3 protein: CASSESRGTDVTDTQYF

clone size: -
V gene: TRBV6-4
D gene: -
J gene: TRBJ2-3
CDR3 DNA: TGTGCCAGCAGTAGGACCTCGGCCGGGACTGGAAAAGATACGCAGTATTTT
CDR3 protein: CASSRTSAGTGKDTQYF

clone size: -
V gene: TRBV19
D gene: TRBD1
J gene: TRBJ1-2
CDR3 DNA: TGTGCCAGTAGTCTATCCGTCGGACAGGCTTATGGCTACACCTTC
CDR3 protein: CASSLSVGQAYGYTF

clone size: -
V gene: TRBV2
D gene: -
J gene: TRBJ1-2
CDR3 DNA: TGTGCCAGCAGTGCCGATGGGGGGTATGGCTACACCTTC
CDR3 protein: CASSADGGYGYTF

clone size: -
V gene: TRBV2
D gene: -
J gene: TRBJ1-5
CDR3 DNA: TGTGCCAGCAATACGGGGTTCAGGAATCAGCCCCAGCATTTT
CDR3 protein: CASNTGFRNQPQHF

clone size: once
V gene: TRBV7-2
D gene: -
J gene: TRBJ2-7
CDR3 DNA: TGTGCCAGCAGCTTAGAAGGGACCCCCAACCTTGAGCAGTACTTC
CDR3 protein: CASSLEGTPNLEQYF

clone size: few
V gene: TRBV6-1
D gene: -
J gene: TRBJ2-3
CDR3 DNA: TGTGCCAGCAGTGAACAGGGTGCGGGGACAGATACGCAGTATTTT
CDR3 protein: CASSEQGAGTDTQYF

clone size: -
V gene: TRBV7-9
D gene: -
J gene: TRBJ2-5
CDR3 DNA: TGTGCCAGCAGCTTTTATATCGGGGAGTTAGAGACCCAGTACTTC
CDR3 protein: CASSFYIGELETQYF

clone size: -
V gene: TRBV21-1
D gene: -
J gene: TRBJ2-5
CDR3 DNA: TGTGCCAGCAGCGAAGGGGCCATCTTACAAGAGACCCAGTACTTC
CDR3 protein: CASSEGAILQETQYF

clone size: -
V gene: TRBV10-3
D gene: TRBD2
J gene: TRBJ2-7
CDR3 DNA: TGTGCCATCTTGGCGCGGGAGAACTACGAGCAGTACTTC
CDR3 protein: CAILARENYEQYF

clone size: once
V gene: TRBV7-2
D gene: -
J gene: TRBJ1-5
CDR3 DNA: TGTGCCAGCAGCTTAGAGGGGGGCGAACAGCCCCAGCATTTT
CDR3 protein: CASSLEGGEQPQHF

clone size: -
V gene: TRBV27
D gene: TRBD1
J gene: TRBJ1-2
CDR3 DNA: TGTGCCAGCAGTTCCCAGCTGGGACAGCTTGCTAACTATGGCTACACCTTC
CDR3 protein: CASSSQLGQLANYGYTF

clone size: -
V gene: TRBV12-3/TRBV12-4
D gene: -
J gene: TRBJ1-1
CDR3 DNA: TGTGCCAGCAAGGTGGCACACACTGAAGCTTTCTTT
CDR3 protein: CASKVAHTEAFF

clone size: -
V gene: TRBV28
D gene: -
J gene: TRBJ1-2
CDR3 DNA: TGTGCCAGCAGTAACTATGGCTACACCTTC
CDR3 protein: CASSNYGYTF

clone size: few
V gene: TRBV11-3
D gene: -
J gene: TRBJ1-2
CDR3 DNA: TGTGCCAGTGTGGACTTCAACTATGGCTACACCTTC
CDR3 protein: CASVDFNYGYTF

clone size: -
V gene: TRBV6-5
D gene: -
J gene: TRBJ2-7
CDR3 DNA: TGTGCCAGCAGTTACGCCCCGGACAGAGACTACGAGCAGTACTTC
CDR3 protein: CASSYAPDRDYEQYF